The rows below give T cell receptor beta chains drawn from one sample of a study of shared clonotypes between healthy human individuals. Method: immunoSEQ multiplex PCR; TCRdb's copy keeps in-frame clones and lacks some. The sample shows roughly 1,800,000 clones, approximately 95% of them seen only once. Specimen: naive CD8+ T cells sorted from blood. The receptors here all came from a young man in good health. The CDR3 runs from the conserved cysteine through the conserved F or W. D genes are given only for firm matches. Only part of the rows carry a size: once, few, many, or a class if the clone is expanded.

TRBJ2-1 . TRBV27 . CASSLRLASVEQFF TGTGCCAGCAGTTTACGGCTAGCTAGCGTCGAGCAGTTCTTC
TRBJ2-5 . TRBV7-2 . CASSPGDLGVETQYF TGTGCCAGCAGCCCCGGGGATCTGGGGGTAGAGACCCAGTACTTC
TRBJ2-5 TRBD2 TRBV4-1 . CASSLGSGGLYQETQYF TGCGCCAGCAGCCTAGGAAGCGGGGGATTGTACCAAGAGACCCAGTACTTC
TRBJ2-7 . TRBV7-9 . CASSPYVGTFGEQYF TGTGCCAGCAGCCCCTACGTGGGGACCTTCGGGGAGCAGTACTTC
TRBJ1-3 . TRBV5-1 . CASSLAGEGSGNTIYF TGCGCCAGCAGCTTGGCCGGGGAGGGCTCTGGAAACACCATATATTTT
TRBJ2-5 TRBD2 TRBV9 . CASSEGGSPWETQYF TGTGCCAGCAGCGAGGGCGGGAGCCCATGGGAGACCCAGTACTTC
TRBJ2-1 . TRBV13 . CASSLGGGRGEQFF TGTGCCAGCAGCTTAGGCGGGGGAAGGGGTGAGCAGTTCTTC
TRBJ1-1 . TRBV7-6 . CASSLAASGAVNTEAFF TGTGCCAGCAGCTTAGCCGCGTCAGGGGCTGTGAACACTGAAGCTTTCTTT
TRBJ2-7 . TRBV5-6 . CASSLDRRARYEQYF TGTGCCAGCAGCTTGGACAGGCGAGCTCGGTACGAGCAGTACTTC
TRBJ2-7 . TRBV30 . CAWSVRGYEQYF TGTGCCTGGAGTGTTAGGGGCTACGAGCAGTACTTC
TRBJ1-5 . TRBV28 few CASSFRGAGQPQHF TGTGCCAGCAGTTTTAGGGGCGCAGGTCAGCCCCAGCATTTT
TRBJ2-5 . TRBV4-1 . CASSQGWGDPRQETQYF TGCGCCAGCAGCCAAGGGTGGGGGGATCCAAGACAAGAGACCCAGTACTTC
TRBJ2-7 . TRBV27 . CASADIGQGGVNEQYF TGTGCCTCCGCGGACATCGGGCAGGGTGGTGTCAACGAGCAGTACTTC
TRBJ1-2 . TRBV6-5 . CASSYGSTNYGYTF TGTGCCAGCAGTTACGGCTCCACTAACTATGGCTACACCTTC
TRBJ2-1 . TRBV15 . CATSRDQGLWLGNEQFF TGTGCCACCAGCAGAGATCAAGGTCTGTGGCTAGGCAATGAGCAGTTCTTC
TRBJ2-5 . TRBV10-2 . CASGNSSTQETQYF TGCGCCAGCGGCAACTCTAGCACCCAAGAGACCCAGTACTTC
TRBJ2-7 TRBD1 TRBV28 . CASSRTGSYEQYF TGTGCCAGCAGTCGGACAGGGTCTTACGAGCAGTACTTC
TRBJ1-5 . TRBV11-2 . CASSLRGGEGQPQHF TGTGCCAGCAGCCTTCGGGGGGGGGAAGGTCAGCCCCAGCATTTT
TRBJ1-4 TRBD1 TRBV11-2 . CASSLGGTGNEKLFF TGTGCCAGCAGCTTAGGGGGGACAGGGAATGAAAAACTGTTTTTT
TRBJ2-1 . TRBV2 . CASSEAGEDEQFF TGTGCCAGCAGTGAAGCAGGGGAGGATGAGCAGTTCTTC
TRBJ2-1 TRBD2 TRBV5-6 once CASSSPSGRGNEQFF TGTGCCAGCAGCAGCCCTAGCGGGAGGGGAAATGAGCAGTTCTTC
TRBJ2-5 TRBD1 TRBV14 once CASSQVSVVLTGGYQETQYF TGTGCCAGCAGCCAAGTCTCGGTGGTGTTGACAGGGGGGTACCAAGAGACCCAGTACTTC
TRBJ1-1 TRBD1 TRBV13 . CASSSDRGAEAFF TGTGCCAGCAGCTCCGACAGGGGGGCTGAAGCTTTCTTT
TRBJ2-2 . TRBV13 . CASRDTGSGTNTGELFF TGTGCCAGCAGAGATACAGGGAGCGGGACGAACACCGGGGAGCTGTTTTTT
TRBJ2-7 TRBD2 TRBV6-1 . CASSSGRAYEQYF TGTGCCAGCAGTAGCGGGAGGGCCTACGAGCAGTACTTC
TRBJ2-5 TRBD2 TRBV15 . CATSSETSREGTQYF TGTGCCACCAGCAGCGAGACTAGCCGTGAAGGGACCCAGTACTTC
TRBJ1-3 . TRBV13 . CASSFEDSSGNTIYF TGTGCCAGCAGCTTTGAGGACAGCTCTGGAAACACCATATATTTT
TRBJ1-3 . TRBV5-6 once CASSLASGGTIYF TGTGCCAGCAGCTTGGCAAGCGGAGGCACCATATATTTT
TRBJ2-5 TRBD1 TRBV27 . CASSLYMDRAMETQYF TGTGCCAGCAGTTTATATATGGACAGGGCGATGGAGACCCAGTACTTC
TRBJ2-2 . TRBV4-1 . CASSQYIGELFF TGCGCCAGCAGCCAATACATCGGGGAGCTGTTTTTT
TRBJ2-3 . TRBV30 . CAWSGEWRADTQYF TGTGCCTGGAGTGGAGAGTGGAGGGCAGATACGCAGTATTTT
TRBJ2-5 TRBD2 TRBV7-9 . CASSLRTSDQETQYF TGTGCCAGCAGCCTACGGACTAGCGATCAGGAGACCCAGTACTTC
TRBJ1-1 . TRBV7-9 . CASSLSNEAEAFF TGTGCCAGCAGCTTATCGAACGAGGCCGAAGCTTTCTTT
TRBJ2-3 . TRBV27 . CASSFFAGAPTDTQYF TGTGCCAGCAGTTTTTTCGCGGGGGCCCCCACAGATACGCAGTATTTT
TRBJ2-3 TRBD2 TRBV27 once CASTSTGGADTQYF TGTGCCAGCACCTCTACTGGGGGGGCAGATACGCAGTATTTT
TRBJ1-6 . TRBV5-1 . CASSLVVAGNSPLHF TGCGCCAGCAGCTTGGTTGTCGCTGGGAATTCACCCCTCCACTTT
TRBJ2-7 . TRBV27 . CASGVLDEQYF TGTGCCAGCGGGGTATTGGACGAGCAGTACTTC
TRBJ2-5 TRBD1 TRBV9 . CASSGPWTGRQETQYF TGTGCCAGCAGCGGTCCCTGGACAGGCCGCCAAGAGACCCAGTACTTC
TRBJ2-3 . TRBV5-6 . CASSPTGNLADTQYF TGTGCCAGCAGCCCAACAGGGAATTTAGCAGATACGCAGTATTTT
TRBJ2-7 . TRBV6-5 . CASSYSIYTENYEQYF TGTGCCAGCAGTTACTCCATCTACACCGAGAACTACGAGCAGTACTTC
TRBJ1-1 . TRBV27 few CASTSSEGQGEAFF TGTGCCAGCACCTCGAGCGAGGGGCAGGGTGAAGCTTTCTTT
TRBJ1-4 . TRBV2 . CASTRGIGESEKLFF TGTGCCAGCACAAGGGGGATAGGGGAAAGTGAAAAACTGTTTTTT
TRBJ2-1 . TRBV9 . CASSVEGALYNEQFF TGTGCCAGCAGCGTAGAAGGGGCCCTCTACAATGAGCAGTTCTTC
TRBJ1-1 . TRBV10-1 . CASSYWDLTTEAFF TGCGCCAGCAGCTATTGGGACCTAACCACTGAAGCTTTCTTT
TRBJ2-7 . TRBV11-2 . CASSQRWGNGEQYF TGTGCCAGCAGCCAACGATGGGGGAACGGCGAGCAGTACTTC
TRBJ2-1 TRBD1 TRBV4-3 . CASSQEGTGGKIYNEQFF TGCGCCAGCAGCCAAGAGGGGACAGGGGGCAAAATCTACAATGAGCAGTTCTTC
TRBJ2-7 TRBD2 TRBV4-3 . CASSQDIGSGSSYEQYF TGCGCCAGCAGCCAAGATATTGGTAGCGGGAGCTCCTACGAGCAGTACTTC
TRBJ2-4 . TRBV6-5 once CASRERDSYKNIQYF TGTGCCAGCAGGGAGCGGGACAGCTACAAAAACATTCAGTACTTC
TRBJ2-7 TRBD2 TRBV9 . CASSAAAGVPYEQYF TGTGCCAGCAGCGCCGCGGCGGGAGTCCCGTACGAGCAGTACTTC
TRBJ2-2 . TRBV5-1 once CASSLVSDTGELFF TGCGCCAGCAGCTTGGTCTCGGACACCGGGGAGCTGTTTTTT
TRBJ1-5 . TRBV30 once CAWSDDGRTTAANQPQHF TGTGCCTGGAGCGACGACGGGAGAACCACCGCTGCTAATCAGCCCCAGCATTTT
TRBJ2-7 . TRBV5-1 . CASSLRQGSSYEQYF TGCGCCAGCAGCTTGCGGCAGGGGAGCTCCTACGAGCAGTACTTC
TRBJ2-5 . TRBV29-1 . CSVDGLDRETQYF TGCAGCGTTGATGGGCTGGATCGGGAGACCCAGTACTTC